A selection of T cell receptor beta chains follows, all from one sample in a study of T cells after yellow fever vaccination. One entry per CDR3 protein results from TCRdb running MiXCR on the 5' RACE reads. Here the sample spans a few hundred thousand distinct CDR3 sequences, around 10% being singletons. Sequenced here: CD4+ T cells sorted from PBMCs, sampled 5 days after the yellow fever booster vaccination. The receptors originated from a man aged 18 to 30 who received the YFV17D yellow fever vaccine. Both conserved end residues are trimmed from each CDR3.

J gene | V gene | CDR3 protein
TRBJ2-1 | TRBV6-5 | ASSYSITHLGDEQF
TRBJ2-1 | TRBV5-4 | ASTPGTSEGHEQF
TRBJ2-3 | TRBV2 | ASSDVTGNTQY
TRBJ2-4 | TRBV5-1 | ASSSGPEPNIQY
TRBJ1-5 | TRBV2 | ARRNGNQPQH
TRBJ2-5 | TRBV6-5 | ASRSTGQGWETQY
TRBJ2-2 | TRBV6-6 | ASSYLAGNTGELF
TRBJ1-5 | TRBV7-2 | ASSLESALTNQPQH
TRBJ2-7 | TRBV6-5 | ASSYSRGRGYEQY
TRBJ2-7 | TRBV5-1 | ASSATGTDQY
TRBJ1-2 | TRBV7-2 | ASSKSGQGYGYT
TRBJ1-2 | TRBV6-5 | ASTPGENYGYT
TRBJ1-5 | TRBV2 | ASSEGPPMRPQH
TRBJ2-1 | TRBV10-3 | AISDPRITYNEQF